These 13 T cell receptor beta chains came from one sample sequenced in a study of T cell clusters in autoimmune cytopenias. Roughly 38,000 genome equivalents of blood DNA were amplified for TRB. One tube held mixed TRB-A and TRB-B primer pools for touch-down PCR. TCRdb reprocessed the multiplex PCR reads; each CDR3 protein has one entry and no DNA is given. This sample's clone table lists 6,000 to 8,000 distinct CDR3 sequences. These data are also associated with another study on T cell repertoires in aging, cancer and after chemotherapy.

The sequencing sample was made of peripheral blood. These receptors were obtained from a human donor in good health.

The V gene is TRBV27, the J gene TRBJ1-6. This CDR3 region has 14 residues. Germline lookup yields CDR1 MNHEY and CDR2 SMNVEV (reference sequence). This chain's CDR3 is CASRTLDGDSPLHF.

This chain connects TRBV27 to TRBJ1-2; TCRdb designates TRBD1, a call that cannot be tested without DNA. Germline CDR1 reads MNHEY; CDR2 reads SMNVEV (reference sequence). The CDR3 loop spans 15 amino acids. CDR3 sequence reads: CASSQNRFLIEGYTF.

The CDR3 sequence: CASSHGTSGGAVGEKLFF. The rearrangement uses TRBV19 and TRBJ1-4. This CDR3 spans 18 amino acids. Germline lookup yields CDR1 LNHDA and CDR2 SQIVND (reference sequence).

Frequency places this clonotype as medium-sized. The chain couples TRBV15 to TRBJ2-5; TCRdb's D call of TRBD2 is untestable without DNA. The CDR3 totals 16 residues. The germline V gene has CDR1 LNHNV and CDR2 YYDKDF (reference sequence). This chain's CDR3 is CATSRELAGDGETQYF. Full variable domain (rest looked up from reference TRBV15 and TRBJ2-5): DAMVIQNPRYQVTQFGKPVTLSCSQTLNHNVMYWYQQKSSQAPKLLFHYYDKDFNNEADTPDNFQSRRPNTSFCFLDIRSPGLGDTAMYLCATSRELAGDGETQYFGPGTRLLVL.

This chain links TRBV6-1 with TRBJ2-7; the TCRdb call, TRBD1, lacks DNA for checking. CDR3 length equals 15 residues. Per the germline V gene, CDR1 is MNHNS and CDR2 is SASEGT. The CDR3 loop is CASRHRGQGSYEQYF.

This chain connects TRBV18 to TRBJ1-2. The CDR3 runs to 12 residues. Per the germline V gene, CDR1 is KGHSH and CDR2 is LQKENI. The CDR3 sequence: CASSIPPSRYTF. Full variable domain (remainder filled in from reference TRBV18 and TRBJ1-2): NAGVMQNPRHLVRRRGQEARLRCSPMKGHSHVYWYRQLPEEGLKFMVYLQKENIIDESGMPKERFSAEFPKEGPSILRIQQVVRGDSAAYFCASSIPPSRYTFGSGTRLTVV.

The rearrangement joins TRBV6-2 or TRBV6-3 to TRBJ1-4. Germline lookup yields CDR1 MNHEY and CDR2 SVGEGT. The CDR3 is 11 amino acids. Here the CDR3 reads CASGETEKLFF.

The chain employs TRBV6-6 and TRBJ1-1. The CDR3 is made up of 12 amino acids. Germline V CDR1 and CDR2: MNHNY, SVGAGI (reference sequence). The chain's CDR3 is CASSYENTEAFF.

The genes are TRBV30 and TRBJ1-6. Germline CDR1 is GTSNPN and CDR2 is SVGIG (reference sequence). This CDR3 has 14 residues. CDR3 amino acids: CAWSVQGYNSPLHF.

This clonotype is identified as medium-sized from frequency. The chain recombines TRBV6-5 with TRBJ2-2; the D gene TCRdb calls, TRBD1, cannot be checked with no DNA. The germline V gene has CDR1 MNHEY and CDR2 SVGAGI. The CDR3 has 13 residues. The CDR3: CASSYRGTGELFF.

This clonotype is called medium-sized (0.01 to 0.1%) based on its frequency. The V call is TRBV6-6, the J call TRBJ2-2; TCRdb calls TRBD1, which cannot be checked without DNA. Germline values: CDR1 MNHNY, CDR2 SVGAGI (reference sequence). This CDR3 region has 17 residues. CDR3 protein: CASSYSLDRVQTGELFF.

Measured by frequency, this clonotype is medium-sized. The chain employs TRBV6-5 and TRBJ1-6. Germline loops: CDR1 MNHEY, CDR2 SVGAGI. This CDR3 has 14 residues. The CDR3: CASSYRQYNSPLHF.

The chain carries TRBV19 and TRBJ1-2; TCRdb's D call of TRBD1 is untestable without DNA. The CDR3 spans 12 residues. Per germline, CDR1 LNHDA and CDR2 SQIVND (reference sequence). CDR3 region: CASSGDRYGYTF. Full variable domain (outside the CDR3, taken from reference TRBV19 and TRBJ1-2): DGGITQSPKYLFRKEGQNVTLSCEQNLNHDAMYWYRQDPGQGLRLIYYSQIVNDFQKGDIAEGYSVSREKKESFPLTVTSAQKNPTAFYLCASSGDRYGYTFGSGTRLTVV.